Below are 31 T cell receptor beta chains sequenced from a single sample in a study of CD8 T cells in Susac syndrome. With random hexamers, about 0.5 to 1 ug RNA was reverse transcribed. One entry per CDR3 protein, called by TCRdb with MiXCR from the immunoSEQ multiplex PCR reads. This table holds about 300,000 distinct CDR3 sequences, approximately 85% found once. The sample was CD8+ T cells from PBMCs. The receptors were gathered from a human donor with multiple sclerosis.

The chain combines TRBV29-1 with TRBJ2-7, with 13 bases that match TRBD2. CDR1 is SQVTM and CDR2 is ANQGSEA in the germline V gene. This CDR3 has 16 residues. The J segment lost 0 bases and the V segment lost 5 bases, leaving 7 bases of the junction unmatched. The CDR3 bases are TGCAGCGTTCTGGGACTAGCGGGACGTTTCTCCTACGAGCAGTACTTC. Its translation is CSVLGLAGRFSYEQYF.

This rearrangement joins TRBV27 to TRBJ2-5; D tentatively reads TRBD1 or TRBD2 (6 bases each). The V gene lost 7 bases and the J gene lost 6 bases, with 21 bases spanning the gap. The CDR3 spans 15 residues. Germline CDR1 is MNHEY and CDR2 is SMNVEV (reference sequence). The CDR3 region has the DNA TGTGCCAGCACCCCCCTAGGGGGGCCCGGACAGACCCAGTACTTC. Amino acids: CASTPLGGPGQTQYF.

This chain joins TRBV4-3 and TRBJ1-5; D is unclear. The germline V and J ends were trimmed by 4 bases and 2 bases, with 12 bases remaining between them. Germline V gives CDR1 LGHNA, CDR2 YSLEER. There are 15 residues in the CDR3. CDR3 in DNA: TGCGCCAGCAGCCGTACCCTGGACGGCAATCAGCCCCAGCATTTT. Protein: CASSRTLDGNQPQHF.

The chain recombines TRBV28 with TRBJ1-2; tentatively, D is TRBD1 (5 bases). CDR1 is MDHEN and CDR2 is SYDVKM in the germline V gene. The CDR3 contains 16 residues. Trimming removed 6 bases from V and 2 bases from J, with 19 bases in between. The CDR3 DNA reads TGTGCCAGCAGCCTCCTTACCTCGACAGAGAACTATGGCTACACCTTC. Encoded protein: CASSLLTSTENYGYTF.

The V gene is TRBV19, the J gene TRBJ2-5, with D maybe TRBD1 (6 bases). From germline, CDR1 is LNHDA and CDR2 SQIVND (reference sequence). V lost 7 bases and J lost 3, with 9 bases in between. The CDR3 totals 12 residues. The CDR3 loop reads CASNNREETQYF. The CDR3 DNA sequence: TGTGCCAGTAATAACAGGGAAGAGACCCAGTACTTC.

The chain recombines TRBV20-1 with TRBJ1-5; 7 bases are shared with TRBD1. J was trimmed by 3 bases and V by 3 bases; bases with no gene match: 5. Germline V gene lookup returns CDR1 DFQATT and CDR2 SNEGSKA (reference sequence). The CDR3 runs 14 residues. The CDR3 reads CSARAGQFNQPQHF. CDR3 bases: TGCAGTGCTAGGGCGGGACAGTTCAATCAGCCCCAGCATTTT.

The chain carries TRBV25-1 and TRBJ2-5; D may be TRBD1 (7 bases). The germline V gene has CDR1 MGHDK and CDR2 SYGVNS. Deletions cut 6 bases from V and 5 bases from J, with 19 bases between. The CDR3 is 15 amino acids. The CDR3 region has the DNA TGTGCCAGCAGGTCCGACAGGGAGGACTGGGAGACCCAGTACTTC. This gives the protein CASRSDREDWETQYF. Supplemented by reference TRBV25-1 and TRBJ2-5, the full variable domain reads EADIYQTPRYLVIGTGKKITLECSQTMGHDKMYWYQQDPGMELHLIHYSYGVNSTEKGDLSSESTVSRIRTEHFPLTLESARPSHTSQYLCASRSDREDWETQYFGPGTRLLVL.

The chain joins TRBV30 to TRBJ2-6; D is uncertain. This CDR3 has 14 residues. The V and J ends lost 0 bases and 0 bases respectively, with 3 bases between them. Germline-derived CDR1 and CDR2 are GTSNPN and SVGIG (reference sequence). CDR3 nucleotide sequence: TGTGCCTGGAGTGTGGACTCTGGGGCCAACGTCCTGACTTTC. Protein: CAWSVDSGANVLTF.

CDR3 residues: CASSFSRDNQPQHF. The CDR3 nucleotides are TGCGCCAGCAGCTTCTCTCGAGACAATCAGCCCCAGCATTTT. This chain uses TRBV4-3 with TRBJ1-5; D is unresolved. The V gene lost 5 bases and the J gene lost 3 bases, with 11 bases spanning the gap. The CDR3 spans 14 residues. CDR1 is LGHNA, CDR2 YSLEER, per germline.

CDR3 protein: CSVGGQSYGYTF. Written as DNA, the CDR3 is TGCAGCGTTGGTGGGCAGAGTTATGGCTACACCTTC. The rearrangement uses TRBV29-1 and TRBJ1-2, with D hard to call. The CDR3 is 12 amino acids. Trimming cost V 4 bases and J 5 bases, with 11 bases left between them. In germline, CDR1 is SQVTM, CDR2 ANQGSEA. Together with reference TRBV29-1 and TRBJ1-2, the CDR3 gives the full variable domain: SAVISQKPSRDICQRGTSLTIQCQVDSQVTMMFWYRQQPGQSLTLIATANQGSEATYESGFVIDKFPISRPNLTFSTLTVSNMSPEDSSIYLCSVGGQSYGYTFGSGTRLTVV.

This clonotype was picked up a small number of times. The chain is built from TRBV14 and TRBJ1-5; D call uncertain. Trimming removed 3 bases at V and 0 bases at J, with 6 bases between. Germline V gene lookup returns CDR1 SGHDN and CDR2 FVKESK. The CDR3 sequence is 14 residues long. The CDR3 is CASSQGYSNQPQHF. CDR3 coding DNA: TGTGCCAGCAGCCAGGGGTATAGCAATCAGCCCCAGCATTTT.

CDR3 protein: CASSPPSRGSGANVLTF. DNA of the CDR3: TGTGCCAGCAGCCCCCCTTCGAGGGGCTCTGGGGCCAACGTCCTGACTTTC. The chain has TRBV9 and TRBJ2-6; perhaps D is TRBD1 or TRBD2 (5 bases each). Trimming shortened V by 4 bases and J by 0 bases, and 14 bases separated the two germline ends. Germline V gene lookup returns CDR1 SGDLS and CDR2 YYNGEE. This CDR3 contains 17 residues.

The rearrangement links TRBV9 to TRBJ2-5; possible D gene TRBD2, 8 bases. The CDR3 is made up of 16 amino acids. Germline values: CDR1 SGDLS, CDR2 YYNGEE. V dropped 4 bases and J dropped 0 bases, with 16 bases sitting between them. In DNA form, the CDR3 reads TGTGCCAGCAGCTCCCGGGAGGGGGCTCACCAAGAGACCCAGTACTTC. Amino acids: CASSSREGAHQETQYF.

The V and J genes are TRBV7-9 and TRBJ2-1; the D is unclear. This CDR3 comprises 15 residues. The germline V and J ends were trimmed by 1 base and 2 bases, with 9 bases remaining between them. Germline V gives CDR1 SEHNR, CDR2 FQNEAQ (reference sequence). The CDR3 here is CASSLGITPYNEQFF. The CDR3 DNA sequence: TGTGCCAGCAGCTTAGGGATAACGCCCTACAATGAGCAGTTCTTC.

The chain combines TRBV15 with TRBJ2-7; TRBD2 is a possible D gene (5 bases). Germline V gene data show CDR1 as LNHNV and CDR2 as YYDKDF (reference sequence). The CDR3 loop spans 15 amino acids. With 6 bases removed from V and 3 bases from J, the gap between germline ends came to 18 bases. The CDR3 coding sequence is TGTGCCACCAGATACGCGAGCGGACTTAGCTACGAGCAGTACTTC. Amino acids: CATRYASGLSYEQYF.

This clonotype came up a few times. The chain joins TRBV15 to TRBJ1-2, with TRBD1 matching 10 bases. After removal of 3 bases from V and 3 bases from J, the junction contained 1 base not matched to a gene. The germline V gene encodes CDR1 LNHNV and CDR2 YYDKDF (reference sequence). The CDR3 has 14 residues. The CDR3 DNA sequence: TGTGCCACCAGCAGGGGGACAGGGGACTATGGCTACACCTTC. Encoded protein: CATSRGTGDYGYTF.

The V gene is TRBV5-1, the J gene TRBJ2-7; D gene uncertain. V was pared by 0 bases and J by 0 bases, with 7 bases between. The CDR3 totals 14 residues. Germline CDR1 reads SGHRS; CDR2 reads YFSETQ. This CDR3 is CASSLGEDSYEQYF. CDR3 DNA sequence: TGCGCCAGCAGCTTGGGTGAAGACTCCTACGAGCAGTACTTC. Full variable domain (rest looked up from reference TRBV5-1 and TRBJ2-7): KAGVTQTPRYLIKTRGQQVTLSCSPISGHRSVSWYQQTPGQGLQFLFEYFSETQRNKGNFPGRFSGRQFSNSRSEMNVSTLELGDSALYLCASSLGEDSYEQYFGPGTRLTVT.

This chain connects TRBV19 to TRBJ2-1, with 10 bases matching TRBD2. This CDR3 comprises 15 residues. CDR1 LNHDA and CDR2 SQIVND come from the germline V gene (reference sequence). After removal of 10 bases from V and 7 bases from J, the junction contained 13 bases not matched to a gene. CDR3 sequence reads: CATQGGGLAVNEQFF. In DNA form, the CDR3 reads TGTGCCACTCAAGGGGGAGGACTAGCGGTAAATGAGCAGTTCTTC.

Only one count was recorded for this clonotype. The rearrangement joins TRBV6-5 to TRBJ1-2; unclear D gene. V was shortened by 8 bases and J by 7 bases, with 14 bases between the two germline ends. The germline CDR1 and CDR2 sequences are MNHEY and SVGAGI. The CDR3 spans 12 residues. The CDR3 spells CASRTGLIGYTF. The CDR3 DNA reads as TGTGCCAGCCGAACCGGTCTTATTGGCTACACCTTC.

This clonotype was seen more than once but under ten times. This sequence joins TRBV24-1 and TRBJ2-3; maybe TRBD2 (5 bases). The V gene's germline CDR1 is KGHDR and CDR2 SFDVKD. This CDR3 has 13 amino acids. V lost 4 bases and J lost 4, with 8 bases in between. The CDR3 DNA sequence: TGTGCCACCAGTGAAGGGAGACCAGATACGCAGTATTTT. Residues: CATSEGRPDTQYF.

This chain connects TRBV28 to TRBJ2-2; 9 bases are shared with TRBD2. The germline V gene has CDR1 MDHEN and CDR2 SYDVKM. The CDR3 is 17 residues long. The V segment lost 6 bases and the J segment 6 bases; nucleotides outside the gene matches: 14. This chain's CDR3 is CASSPWTLAGEAGELFF. The CDR3 DNA is TGTGCCAGCAGCCCCTGGACTTTAGCGGGAGAGGCCGGGGAGCTGTTTTTT.

This rearrangement joins TRBV11-2 to TRBJ2-7, with D possibly being TRBD1 (5 bases). The V and J ends lost 4 bases and 4 bases respectively, with 20 bases between them. Looked up from germline, CDR1 is SGHAT and CDR2 is FQNNGV. There are 16 residues in the CDR3. The CDR3 region has the DNA TGTGCCAGCAGCTCCATCCAGGGATCCCAGTTGTACGAGCAGTACTTC. It specifies CASSSIQGSQLYEQYF.

This sequence joins TRBV28 and TRBJ2-7; D remains ambiguous. Per germline, CDR1 MDHEN and CDR2 SYDVKM. The ends were cut back, 5 bases at V and 1 base at J, with 9 bases in the middle. The CDR3 length is 13 residues. The CDR3 sequence is CASSNQESYEQYF. In DNA, the CDR3 is TGTGCCAGCAGTAATCAGGAATCCTACGAGCAGTACTTC.

Concerning this clonotype: An end of the junction differs from the germline gene, which may be a read error. V gene TRBV5-1 combines with J gene TRBJ1-2; 8 bases fit TRBD1. This CDR3 contains 11 residues. Germline CDR1 and CDR2: SGHRS and YFSETQ. In nucleotides, the CDR3 is TGCGCCAGCAGCTTCGGACAGGGTTGGGCCTTC. Protein product: CASSFGQGWAF.

The table lists this clonotype with a few counts. This chain uses TRBV28 with TRBJ2-5, with 11 bases identical to TRBD2. Trimming removed 5 bases from V and 5 bases from J; junction bases left unmatched: 4. Per germline, CDR1 MDHEN and CDR2 SYDVKM. The CDR3 length is 14 residues. The CDR3 DNA reads as TGTGCCAGCAGTCCTAGCGGGAGGCGTGAGACCCAGTACTTC. This gives the protein CASSPSGRRETQYF.

This chain links TRBV27 with TRBJ1-2; TRBD1 matches at 7 bases. Losses at the gene ends were 1 base for V and 4 bases for J; bases not matched to a gene: 6. The CDR3 contains 15 residues. Germline V CDR1 and CDR2: MNHEY, SMNVEV (reference sequence). The CDR3 bases are TGTGCCAGCAGTTTATTCGGGACAGCATCCTATGGCTACACCTTC. Amino acids: CASSLFGTASYGYTF.

The chain is built from TRBV28 and TRBJ1-3, with 8 bases that match TRBD1. V shed 5 bases, J shed 0 bases, and the junction held 6 bases outside the gene matches. The V gene's germline CDR1 is MDHEN and CDR2 SYDVKM. This CDR3 is built from 16 residues. Here the CDR3 reads CASSGTGGISGNTIYF. For the CDR3, the DNA is TGTGCCAGCAGTGGCACAGGGGGAATCTCTGGAAACACCATATATTTT.

CDR3 sequence: CASSPSGRGQETQYF. The CDR3, as DNA: TGTGCCAGCAGCCCTAGCGGGAGGGGTCAAGAGACCCAGTACTTC. The J gene is TRBJ2-5, the V gene TRBV3-1; 12 nucleotides line up with TRBD2. Per germline, CDR1 LGHDT and CDR2 YNNKEL (reference sequence). This CDR3 has 15 amino acids. J gave up 2 bases and V 4 bases, and 2 bases lay outside the gene matches.

The rearrangement links TRBV7-9 to TRBJ2-1; perhaps TRBD1 as D (6 bases). The CDR3 spans 17 residues. V dropped 2 bases and J dropped 0 bases, with 14 bases sitting between them. CDR1 SEHNR and CDR2 FQNEAQ come from the germline V gene (reference sequence). The CDR3 DNA sequence: TGTGCCAGCAGCTTAACCCCTGCAGGGGACTCCTACAATGAGCAGTTCTTC. It is translated as CASSLTPAGDSYNEQFF.

The chain joins TRBV6-5 to TRBJ2-5, with TRBD2 matching 11 bases. This CDR3 has 15 residues. Germline trimming cut 7 bases from V and 1 base from J; bases unmatched to any gene: 5. Germline CDR1 is MNHEY and CDR2 is SVGAGI. The CDR3 DNA sequence: TGTGCCAGCACCGTAGCGGGAGGGTCCCAAGAGACCCAGTACTTC. The encoded protein is CASTVAGGSQETQYF.

In DNA, the CDR3 is TGCGCCAGCAGCCAGGGGACAGGGCGCGGACTTAGGGGCTACACCTTC. Residues: CASSQGTGRGLRGYTF. The V call is TRBV4-3, the J call TRBJ1-2; 9 bases match TRBD1. The germline V gene has CDR1 LGHNA and CDR2 YSLEER. The CDR3 is made up of 16 amino acids. V lost 3 bases, J lost 8 bases, and 13 bases stayed unmatched.